Listed here is a single T cell receptor beta chain. The data originate from a study of blood T cell repertoires in COVID-19. In the study overall: Spain, Italy and the United States supplied samples that represented acute and convalescent COVID-19.

The CDR3 runs 17 residues. The germline V gene encodes CDR1 LNHDA and CDR2 SQIVND (reference sequence). The V end lost 5 bases, the J end lost 0 bases, and 19 bases lay between the germline ends. The table came from immunoSEQ multiplex PCR; TCRdb's copy has only in-frame clones and leaves some out. In the table there are about 260,000 clones, roughly 86% of which are singletons. The V gene is TRBV19, the J gene TRBJ2-5; possibly TRBD1 for D (5 bases). Specimen: peripheral blood. This clonotype was sampled from a woman aged 50 to 65 with acute or convalescent COVID-19. The CDR3 reads CASSSRTYEPYQETQYF. In DNA form, the CDR3 reads TGTGCCAGTAGTTCCCGGACATACGAGCCGTACCAAGAGACCCAGTACTTC.